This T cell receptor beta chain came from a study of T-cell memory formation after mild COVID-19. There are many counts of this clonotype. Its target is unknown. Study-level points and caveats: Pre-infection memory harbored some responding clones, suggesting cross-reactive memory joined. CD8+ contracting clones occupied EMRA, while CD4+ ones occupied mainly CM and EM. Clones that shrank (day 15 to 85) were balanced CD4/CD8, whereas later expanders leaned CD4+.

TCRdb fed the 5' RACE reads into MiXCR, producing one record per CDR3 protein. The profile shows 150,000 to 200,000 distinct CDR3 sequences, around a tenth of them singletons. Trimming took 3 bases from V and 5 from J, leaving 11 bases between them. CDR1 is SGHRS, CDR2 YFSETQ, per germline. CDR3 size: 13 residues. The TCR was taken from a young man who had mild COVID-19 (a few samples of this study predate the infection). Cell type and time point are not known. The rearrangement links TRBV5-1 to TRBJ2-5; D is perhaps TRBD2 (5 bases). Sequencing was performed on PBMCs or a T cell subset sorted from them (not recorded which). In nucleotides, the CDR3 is TGCGCCAGCAGCTGGGAGATGAGGGAGACCCAGTACTTC. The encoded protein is CASSWEMRETQYF.